These 17 T cell receptor beta chains were all obtained from the same sample, sequenced in a study of cytomegalovirus exposure and HLA in healthy donors. It was with 60 Vbeta and 13 Jbeta primers that the PCR ran. Generated by immunoSEQ multiplex PCR, the TCRdb table keeps only in-frame clones and is missing some. The sample lists around 170,000 clones, about three quarters occurring once. The specimen sequenced was PBMCs. These receptors were taken from a woman in her 50s in good health and CMV-seropositive.

The chain recombines TRBV5-1 with TRBJ2-7, with D possibly matching TRBD2 (6 bases). Trimming cost V 1 base and J 5 bases, with 13 bases left between them. The CDR3 has 14 amino acids. Germline lookup yields CDR1 SGHRS and CDR2 YFSETQ. The CDR3 here is CASSLSPRGDEQYF. CDR3 DNA sequence: TGCGCCAGCAGCTTGAGTCCGCGGGGTGACGAGCAGTACTTC.

V and J are TRBV6-1 and TRBJ1-4; perhaps TRBD1 as D (6 bases). The germline V and J ends were trimmed by 6 bases and 4 bases, with 12 bases remaining between them. The CDR3 runs to 14 residues. Germline V CDR1 and CDR2: MNHNS, SASEGT. This CDR3 is CASSYRAGNEKLFF. The DNA of the CDR3 is TGTGCCAGCAGCTACAGGGCCGGTAATGAAAAACTGTTTTTT.

This clone was counted once. The rearrangement joins TRBV5-1 to TRBJ1-5; D remains unclear. The V gene lost 2 bases and the J gene lost 5 bases, with 8 bases spanning the gap. In germline, CDR1 is SGHRS, CDR2 YFSETQ. CDR3 length equals 13 residues. The DNA for the CDR3 is TGCGCCAGCAGCTTAGATCAGGATCAGCCCCAGCATTTT. Its translation is CASSLDQDQPQHF. The full variable domain, with the rest looked up from reference TRBV5-1 and TRBJ1-5, is KAGVTQTPRYLIKTRGQQVTLSCSPISGHRSVSWYQQTPGQGLQFLFEYFSETQRNKGNFPGRFSGRQFSNSRSEMNVSTLELGDSALYLCASSLDQDQPQHFGDGTRLSIL.

The chain combines TRBV27 with TRBJ2-1; perhaps TRBD2 as D (5 bases). The CDR3 extends over 18 amino acids. Deletions cut 5 bases from V and 8 bases from J, with 28 bases between. CDR1 and CDR2 from the germline V gene are MNHEY and SMNVEV (reference sequence). Here the CDR3 DNA reads TGTGCCAGCAGTATCTATACCTCGGGAAGGGCCGGAGGAGATGAGCAGTTCTTC. Protein: CASSIYTSGRAGGDEQFF.

This chain connects TRBV6-6 to TRBJ2-5, with D perhaps matching TRBD2 (6 bases). The J call may be faulty, since TRBJ2-7 better matches the DNA end. The CDR3 totals 14 residues. Germline-derived CDR1 and CDR2 are MNHNY and SVGAGI (reference sequence). CDR3 residues: CASSRGAVDYEQYF. CDR3 nucleotides: TGTGCCAGCAGTCGCGGGGCGGTGGACTACGAGCAGTACTTC.

The rearrangement links TRBV7-8 to TRBJ1-2; D is undetermined. Between the trimmed V and J ends, which lost 1 base and 0 bases, there was a span of 6 bases. This CDR3 has 14 residues. Germline lookup yields CDR1 SGHVS and CDR2 FQNEAQ. The CDR3: CASSLGLANYGYTF. The CDR3 DNA reads TGTGCCAGCAGCTTAGGCCTAGCTAACTATGGCTACACCTTC.

CDR3 DNA: TGTGCCAGCAGCCGCCGGACAGGGGACGGCGAGCAGTACTTC. This sequence encodes CASSRRTGDGEQYF. V and J are TRBV7-8 and TRBJ2-7; TRBD1 aligns across 9 bases. Looked up from germline, CDR1 is SGHVS and CDR2 is FQNEAQ. The CDR3 totals 14 residues. The V segment lost 5 bases and the J segment 6 bases; nucleotides outside the gene matches: 8.

The chain employs TRBV4-3 and TRBJ2-2; 13 bases agree with TRBD2. J gave up 1 base and V 1 base, and 0 bases lay outside the gene matches. In germline, CDR1 is LGHNA, CDR2 YSLEER. CDR3 length: 17 residues. This CDR3 is CASSQGLAGGNTGELFF. The CDR3, as DNA: TGCGCCAGCAGCCAAGGACTAGCGGGGGGGAACACCGGGGAGCTGTTTTTT.

In its sample, this clone was seen a few times. The chain carries TRBV7-8 and TRBJ2-3; D is possibly TRBD1 (5 bases). Germline lookup yields CDR1 SGHVS and CDR2 FQNEAQ. CDR3 length: 17 amino acids. V lost 4 bases, J lost 3 bases, and 20 bases lay in between. Written as DNA, the CDR3 is TGTGCCAGCAGCTCACACCGAGCGTCCCAGGGAACAGATACGCAGTATTTT. Translation: CASSSHRASQGTDTQYF. The whole variable domain, filled in from reference TRBV7-8 and TRBJ2-3, reads GAGVSQSPRYKVAKRGQDVALRCDPISGHVSLFWYQQALGQGPEFLTYFQNEAQLDKSGLPSDRFFAERPEGSVSTLKIQRTQQEDSAVYLCASSSHRASQGTDTQYFGPGTRLTVL.

The sample holds one count of this clone. The chain couples TRBV6-6 to TRBJ1-1, with unresolved D. V was clipped by 6 bases and J by 4 bases, with 9 bases between them. The CDR3 sequence is 12 residues long. Germline V CDR1 and CDR2: MNHNY, SVGAGI (reference sequence). The CDR3 sequence: CASRLISTEAFF. In nucleotides, the CDR3 is TGTGCCAGCAGGCTGATCAGCACTGAAGCTTTCTTT.

The chain employs TRBV28 and TRBJ1-1; 8 bases are shared with TRBD1. The CDR3 is 13 amino acids. Germline CDR1 MDHEN, CDR2 SYDVKM. After removal of 6 bases from V and 3 bases from J, the junction contained 3 bases not matched to a gene. The DNA of the CDR3 is TGTGCCAGCAGCCTGACAGGGGACACTGAAGCTTTCTTT. It specifies CASSLTGDTEAFF.

The chain couples TRBV5-1 to TRBJ2-3; TRBD2 matches 12 bases. The ends lost 1 base at V and 1 base at J; junction bases unmatched: 1. Germline CDR1 is SGHRS and CDR2 is YFSETQ. The CDR3 is 16 amino acids. The CDR3 region is CASSLRTSGGTDTQYF. In nucleotides, the CDR3 is TGCGCCAGCAGCTTGCGGACTAGCGGGGGCACAGATACGCAGTATTTT.

The chain recombines TRBV9 with TRBJ1-4, with 7 bases identical to TRBD1. Germline V gene lookup returns CDR1 SGDLS and CDR2 YYNGEE. With V trimmed by 0 bases and J by 0 bases, 2 bases remained unmatched. CDR3 length: 16 residues. The chain's CDR3 is CASSVDQGATNEKLFF. Here the CDR3 DNA reads TGTGCCAGCAGCGTAGATCAGGGGGCAACTAATGAAAAACTGTTTTTT.

The V call is TRBV19, the J call TRBJ2-3; 9 bases fit TRBD2. Germline assignment: CDR1 LNHDA and CDR2 SQIVND (reference sequence). The CDR3 contains 14 residues. V shed 5 bases, J shed 8 bases, and the junction held 8 bases outside the gene matches. The CDR3 here is CASSFRTSDGTQYF. CDR3 DNA sequence: TGTGCCAGTAGTTTTCGGACTAGCGATGGTACGCAGTATTTT.

The chain has TRBV5-5 and TRBJ2-4, with 9 bases fitting TRBD1. This CDR3 has 14 residues. CDR1 and CDR2 from the germline V gene are SGHKS and YYEKEE (reference sequence). The junction had 4 bases not matched to a gene; V was cut back by 5 bases and J by 4 bases. DNA for the CDR3: TGTGCCAGCAGATCCGGGACAGGGAAAAACATTCAGTACTTC. It specifies CASRSGTGKNIQYF.

This chain joins TRBV6-5 and TRBJ2-2; a weak D match, TRBD1 (6 bases). This CDR3 spans 15 amino acids. V was cut by 1 base and J by 7 bases, with 13 bases left in between. The germline V gene has CDR1 MNHEY and CDR2 SVGAGI. The CDR3 protein is CASSYLIFRGGELFF. The CDR3, as DNA: TGTGCCAGCAGTTACTTAATCTTCAGGGGCGGGGAGCTGTTTTTT.

The rearrangement joins TRBV7-9 to TRBJ2-2; perhaps TRBD1 as D (5 bases). The CDR3 is 15 amino acids. The V gene lost 3 bases and the J gene lost 1 base, with 9 bases spanning the gap. The germline V gene encodes CDR1 SEHNR and CDR2 FQNEAQ (reference sequence). CDR3 sequence: CASSLGTGNTGELFF. The CDR3 DNA reads as TGTGCCAGCAGCTTGGGAACAGGGAACACCGGGGAGCTGTTTTTT.